These 20 T cell receptor beta chains share one sample of origin, sequenced in a study of blood T cell repertoires in COVID-19. Sequencing used immunoSEQ multiplex PCR; TCRdb keeps in-frame clones, though not all of them. The repertoire holds about 52,000 clones, approximately 85% seen once, with about 16% in the top ten. The specimen was peripheral blood. Source of these receptors: a human donor in a cohort sampled during active COVID-19.

The rearrangement uses TRBV5-1 and TRBJ2-7; 10 bases fit TRBD1. J lost 1 base, V lost 5 bases, and 12 bases had no gene match. This CDR3 is built from 17 residues. Looked up from germline, CDR1 is SGHRS and CDR2 is YFSETQ. DNA of the CDR3: TGCGCCAGCAGTCAGCCGCGACAGGGGGCTTATTCCTACGAGCAGTACTTC. Its translation is CASSQPRQGAYSYEQYF.

The chain couples TRBV6-1 to TRBJ2-7; 7 positions agree with TRBD1. J lost 0 bases, V lost 4 bases, and 9 bases had no gene match. The CDR3 is 16 residues long. Per the germline V gene, CDR1 is MNHNS and CDR2 is SASEGT. CDR3 loop: CASSAATGASSYEQYF. The CDR3 bases are TGTGCCAGCAGTGCTGCTACAGGGGCCAGCTCCTACGAGCAGTACTTC.

The V call is TRBV7-6, the J call TRBJ1-3; D is unclear. This CDR3 has 14 amino acids. Trimming took 5 bases from V and 0 from J, leaving 8 bases between them. Germline-derived CDR1 and CDR2 are SGHVS and FNYEAQ. The CDR3 DNA follows: TGTGCCAGCAGCCCCGTCCCCTCTGGAAACACCATATATTTT. It codes for CASSPVPSGNTIYF.

The chain links TRBV4-1 to TRBJ2-1; TRBD2 aligns across 13 bases. Germline CDR1 is MGHRA and CDR2 is YSYEKL. This CDR3 is 17 amino acids long. J gave up 9 bases and V 1 base, and 9 bases lay outside the gene matches. The chain's CDR3 is CASSQALTSGGLGEQFF. The DNA of the CDR3 is TGCGCCAGCAGCCAAGCGCTGACTAGCGGGGGGCTGGGTGAGCAGTTCTTC.

The chain is built from TRBV11-2 and TRBJ2-2; TRBD1 matches 10 bases. CDR3 length: 15 residues. The germline CDR1 and CDR2 sequences are SGHAT and FQNNGV. J lost 5 bases, V lost 4 bases, and 4 bases had no gene match. As DNA, the CDR3 is TGTGCCAGCAGCTATGACAGGGGGCTTACCGGGGAGCTGTTTTTT. It is translated as CASSYDRGLTGELFF.

The rearrangement joins TRBV18 to TRBJ2-2; a possible D gene is TRBD1 (5 bases). Germline lookup yields CDR1 KGHSH and CDR2 LQKENI. There are 15 residues in the CDR3. Trimming left V 4 bases short and J 2 bases short, with 11 bases between. CDR3 nucleotide sequence: TGTGCCAGCTCACGAACAGGTGAAAACACCGGGGAGCTGTTTTTT. The encoded protein is CASSRTGENTGELFF.

This clone was seen once. This chain uses TRBV12-3 or TRBV12-4 with TRBJ1-5; D uncertain. The CDR3 contains 13 residues. With 6 bases removed from V and 3 bases from J, the gap between germline ends came to 9 bases. This CDR3 reads CASRYSSNQPQHF. The CDR3 coding sequence is TGTGCCAGCAGGTATAGCTCCAATCAGCCCCAGCATTTT.

The chain has TRBV28 and TRBJ1-5; 7 bases align to TRBD1. The CDR3 spans 12 residues. The V gene's germline CDR1 is MDHEN and CDR2 SYDVKM. V dropped 7 bases and J dropped 6; count of bases not matched to a gene: 3. The CDR3 reads CASNNRGQPQHF. Here the CDR3 DNA reads TGTGCCAGCAATAACAGGGGTCAGCCCCAGCATTTT.

The chain joins TRBV3-1 (or the pseudogene TRBV3-2) to TRBJ1-5; 8 bases line up with TRBD1. Germline values: CDR1 LGHDT, CDR2 YNNKEL (reference sequence). This CDR3 contains 16 residues. V was pared by 1 base and J by 6 bases, with 8 bases of the junction left unmatched. The CDR3 DNA reads as TGTGCCAGCAGCCAAGGTGTAACAGGGGGTGGTCAGCCCCAGCATTTT. This translates into CASSQGVTGGGQPQHF.

V usage is TRBV5-4 and J usage is TRBJ1-6; D perhaps matches TRBD1 (5 bases). CDR3 length: 16 residues. Germline CDR1 reads SGHNT; CDR2 reads YYREEE (reference sequence). Trimming removed 4 bases at V and 10 bases at J, with 21 bases between. The CDR3 coding sequence is TGTGCCAGCAGCCCGGGAGTCGGGACGACAAGATCACCCCTCCACTTT. This gives the protein CASSPGVGTTRSPLHF.

The chain combines TRBV6-6 with TRBJ2-7, with a tentative D call TRBD1 (5 bases). The CDR3 length is 13 residues. With 6 bases removed from V and 0 bases from J, the gap between germline ends came to 9 bases. Germline V lookup: CDR1 MNHNY, CDR2 SVGAGI (reference sequence). The CDR3 reads CASSKDSSYEQYF. Written as DNA, the CDR3 is TGTGCCAGCAGCAAAGACAGCTCCTACGAGCAGTACTTC.

This clone was observed a single time. The chain combines TRBV2 with TRBJ1-6; a weak D match, TRBD1 (6 bases). V shed 4 bases and J shed 0 bases, with 13 bases lying between them. Germline assignment: CDR1 SNHLY and CDR2 FYNNEI. The CDR3 is 17 residues long. In nucleotides, the CDR3 is TGTGCCAGCAGTGCCCTAGGGGGTTACTCCTATAATTCACCCCTCCACTTT. Translated: CASSALGGYSYNSPLHF.

The V call is TRBV6-5, the J call TRBJ1-5; D is unresolved. The germline V gene has CDR1 MNHEY and CDR2 SVGAGI. The CDR3 covers 13 residues. Trimming pared 5 bases from V and 5 bases from J, leaving 10 bases between. The CDR3 spells CASSQIADQPQHF. CDR3 DNA sequence: TGTGCCAGCAGTCAGATCGCCGATCAGCCCCAGCATTTT.

The V call is TRBV27, the J call TRBJ1-1, with TRBD1 matching over 9 bases. CDR3 size: 15 residues. Germline V gene lookup returns CDR1 MNHEY and CDR2 SMNVEV (reference sequence). With V trimmed by 6 bases and J by 3 bases, 8 bases remained unmatched. In nucleotides, the CDR3 is TGTGCCAGCAGAACCCGACAGGGGGGGGACACTGAAGCTTTCTTT. This sequence encodes CASRTRQGGDTEAFF.

The J gene is TRBJ2-3, the V gene TRBV13; 8 positions match TRBD1. The CDR3 is made up of 15 amino acids. CDR1 is PRHDT, CDR2 FYEKMQ, per germline (reference sequence). V dropped 1 base and J dropped 2; count of bases not matched to a gene: 2. The CDR3 here is CASSLAQGDTDTQYF. Here the CDR3 DNA reads TGTGCCAGCAGCTTAGCACAGGGGGACACAGATACGCAGTATTTT.

CDR3 loop: CASSFSQLAGKNTGELFF. In DNA, the CDR3 is TGTGCCAGCAGTTTCTCCCAACTAGCGGGGAAGAACACCGGGGAGCTGTTTTTT. The V call is TRBV2, the J call TRBJ2-2; 10 nucleotides match TRBD2. Germline V gene data show CDR1 as SNHLY and CDR2 as FYNNEI. The CDR3 runs 18 residues. The J segment lost 1 base and the V segment lost 5 bases, leaving 10 bases of the junction unmatched.

The chain combines TRBV6-5 with TRBJ1-4; TRBD1 agrees at 8 bases. The CDR3 runs to 14 residues. CDR1 and CDR2 from the germline V gene are MNHEY and SVGAGI. V lost 6 bases and J lost 7; bases outside the gene matches: 7. CDR3 bases: TGTGCCAGCAGCAGGACAGGGTGGGGTGAAAAACTGTTTTTT. Translation gives CASSRTGWGEKLFF.

The V call is TRBV7-9, the J call TRBJ2-7, with D perhaps matching TRBD1 (6 bases). Germline CDR1 reads SEHNR; CDR2 reads FQNEAQ (reference sequence). The germline V and J ends were trimmed by 5 bases and 3 bases, with 14 bases remaining between them. The CDR3 length is 14 residues. The CDR3 sequence: CASSTWTESYEQYF. The CDR3 region has the DNA TGTGCCAGCAGCACATGGACAGAGAGCTACGAGCAGTACTTC.

The V call is TRBV7-9, the J call TRBJ1-5; possible D gene TRBD1, 6 bases. Per the germline V gene, CDR1 is SEHNR and CDR2 is FQNEAQ (reference sequence). V lost 2 bases, J lost 7 bases, and 9 bases lay in between. This CDR3 comprises 13 residues. This chain's CDR3 is CASSLSGEQPQHF. CDR3 nucleotide sequence: TGTGCCAGCAGCTTATCAGGGGAACAGCCCCAGCATTTT.

The CDR3 is CASSARRDSLEAFF. The CDR3 nucleotides read TGTGCCAGTAGTGCACGGCGGGACAGCCTTGAAGCTTTCTTT. The rearrangement joins TRBV19 to TRBJ1-1; 7 bases agree with TRBD1. The J segment lost 7 bases and the V segment lost 5 bases, leaving 10 bases of the junction unmatched. The CDR3 runs 14 residues. Looked up from germline, CDR1 is LNHDA and CDR2 is SQIVND (reference sequence).